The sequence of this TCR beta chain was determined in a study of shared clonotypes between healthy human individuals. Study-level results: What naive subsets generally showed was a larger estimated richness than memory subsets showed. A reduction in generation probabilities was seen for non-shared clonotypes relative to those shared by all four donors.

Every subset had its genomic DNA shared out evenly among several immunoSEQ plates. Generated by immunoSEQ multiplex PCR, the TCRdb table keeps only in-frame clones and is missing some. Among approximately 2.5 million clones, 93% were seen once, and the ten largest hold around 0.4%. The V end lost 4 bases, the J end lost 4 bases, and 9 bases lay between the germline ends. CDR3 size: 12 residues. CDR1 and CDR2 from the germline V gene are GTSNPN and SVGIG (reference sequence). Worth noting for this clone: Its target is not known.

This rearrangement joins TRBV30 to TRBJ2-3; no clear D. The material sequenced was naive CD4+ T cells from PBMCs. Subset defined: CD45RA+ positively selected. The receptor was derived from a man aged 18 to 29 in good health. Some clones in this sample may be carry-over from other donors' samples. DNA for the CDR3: TGTGCCTGGACTGGTCTCTCAGATACGCAGTATTTT. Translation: CAWTGLSDTQYF.